A selection of T cell receptor beta chains follows, all from one sample in a study of cytomegalovirus exposure and HLA in healthy donors. Generated by immunoSEQ multiplex PCR, the TCRdb table keeps only in-frame clones and is missing some. Among roughly 150,000 clones listed, 65% to 70% were seen once. Sequencing was done on a sample of PBMCs. Receptors originate from a man aged 25 to 45 in good health and CMV-seropositive. The CDR3 runs from the conserved cysteine through the conserved F or W. The D gene is left open where the match is weak. Size is omitted from some rows. Given values are once, few, many or a class for expanded clones.

J gene | V gene | clone size | D gene | CDR3 protein | CDR3 DNA
TRBJ2-7 | TRBV30 | NA | TRBD1 | CAWRQGAYEQYF | TGTGCCTGGCGACAGGGGGCCTACGAGCAGTACTTC
TRBJ2-2 | TRBV2 | NA | NA | CASTELTGELFF | TGTGCCAGCACCGAACTTACCGGGGAGCTGTTTTTT
TRBJ1-2 | TRBV19 | few | TRBD1 | CASTSAWSGGANYGYTF | TGTGCCAGTACCTCAGCTTGGTCAGGGGGAGCGAACTATGGCTACACCTTC
TRBJ2-3 | TRBV5-6 | NA | NA | CASSLAGTTDTQYF | TGTGCCAGCAGCTTGGCAGGGACAACAGATACGCAGTATTTT
TRBJ2-2 | TRBV6-1 | NA | TRBD2 | CASSESGRNTGELFF | TGTGCCAGCAGTGAAAGCGGGAGGAACACCGGGGAGCTGTTTTTT
TRBJ2-1 | TRBV27 | few | TRBD2 | CASSFSGGAGGVGEQFF | TGTGCCAGCAGTTTTTCGGGAGGAGCGGGAGGAGTCGGTGAGCAGTTCTTC
TRBJ1-5 | TRBV14 | NA | NA | CASSQVDAEISSNSNQPQHF | TGTGCCAGCAGCCAAGTGGATGCGGAAATCTCTTCAAATAGCAATCAGCCCCAGCATTTT
TRBJ1-1 | TRBV19 | NA | NA | CASSIVQALGTEAFF | TGTGCCAGTAGTATAGTTCAGGCCTTGGGCACTGAAGCTTTCTTT
TRBJ2-7 | TRBV28 | NA | NA | CASSYSFGYEQYF | TGTGCCAGCAGTTATTCCTTCGGCTACGAGCAGTACTTC
TRBJ2-1 | TRBV4-1 | few | TRBD2 | CASSQLLAGGFNNEQFF | TGCGCCAGCAGCCAATTGCTAGCGGGAGGGTTTAACAATGAGCAGTTCTTC
TRBJ1-5 | TRBV2 | once | TRBD1 | CASSAGQGAGQPQHF | TGTGCCAGCAGTGCTGGACAGGGGGCTGGTCAGCCCCAGCATTTT
TRBJ2-4 | TRBV6-5 | NA | TRBD2 | CASSYGTSAAGNIQYF | TGTGCCAGCAGTTACGGGACTAGCGCGGCGGGAAACATTCAGTACTTC
TRBJ2-3 | TRBV12-5 | few | TRBD2 | CASGLRARGLAGNTDTQYF | TGTGCTAGTGGTTTGCGCGCCAGGGGACTAGCGGGAAACACAGATACGCAGTATTTT
TRBJ2-7 | TRBV7-9 | NA | NA | CSSSLTGISSYEQYF | TGTTCCAGCAGTTTGACAGGTATTAGCTCCTACGAGCAGTACTTC
TRBJ2-7 | TRBV4-1 | NA | NA | CASSQEIRVYYEQYF | TGCGCCAGCAGCCAAGAAATCAGGGTTTACTACGAGCAGTACTTC
TRBJ1-2 | TRBV18 | NA | NA | CASSTSTGQGGYTF | TGTGCCAGCTCCACAAGTACAGGGCAAGGTGGCTACACCTTC
TRBJ1-5 | TRBV2 | NA | TRBD1 | CASRGTGIGQPQHF | TGTGCCAGCAGAGGGACAGGGATCGGGCAGCCCCAGCATTTT
TRBJ1-1 | TRBV7-6 | once | TRBD1 | CASSQGADTEAFF | TGTGCCAGCAGCCAGGGGGCGGACACTGAAGCTTTCTTT
TRBJ1-4 | TRBV7-9 | NA | NA | CASSLGQGTTGLFF | TGTGCCAGCAGCTTGGGACAAGGCACTACGGGACTGTTTTTT
TRBJ2-1 | TRBV9 | NA | TRBD2 | CASSVATGLRDYYNEQFF | TGTGCCAGCAGCGTAGCTACCGGGTTGCGGGACTACTACAATGAGCAGTTCTTC
TRBJ1-3 | TRBV4-1 | NA | NA | CASSQPDRNGNTIYF | TGCGCCAGCAGCCAACCTGACAGAAATGGAAACACCATATATTTT
TRBJ2-7 | TRBV4-1 | NA | TRBD2 | CASSQVRTSYYEQYF | TGCGCCAGCAGCCAAGTGAGGACTAGCTACTACGAGCAGTACTTC
TRBJ2-7 | TRBV13 | few | TRBD1 | CASSPRALYGRPKRTGILSYEQYF | TGTGCCAGCAGCCCCCGAGCGCTTTACGGGCGGCCGAAAAGGACAGGGATCCTCTCCTACGAGCAGTACTTC
TRBJ2-7 | TRBV15 | NA | TRBD2 | CATSREKTGGVLGEQYF | TGTGCCACCAGCAGAGAGAAAACGGGAGGAGTATTAGGCGAGCAGTACTTC
TRBJ1-6 | TRBV25-1 | NA | NA | CASRGRGSSYNSPLHF | TGTGCCAGCAGGGGCAGGGGCAGCTCCTATAATTCACCCCTCCACTTT
TRBJ2-1 | TRBV10-3 | NA | TRBD1 | CAIKLDRAANEQFF | TGTGCCATCAAGCTAGACAGGGCGGCCAATGAGCAGTTCTTC
TRBJ2-7 | TRBV19 | NA | NA | CASSIVGSGITYEQYF | TGTGCCAGTAGTATAGTTGGCTCAGGAATCACCTACGAGCAGTACTTC
TRBJ2-7 | TRBV27 | NA | TRBD2 | CARTFWTSGRGEQYF | TGTGCCAGGACCTTCTGGACTAGCGGGAGGGGAGAGCAGTACTTC
TRBJ2-7 | TRBV6-5 | NA | NA | CASSSGEISYEQYF | TGTGCCAGCAGTTCAGGGGAGATTTCCTACGAGCAGTACTTC